This T cell receptor beta chain was sequenced in a study of OX40 agonist ivuxolimab in advanced cancers. The study's findings and limits: Compared with CD4+, CD8+ T cells on average had more expanded clones.

Trimming removed 5 bases from V and 1 base from J, with 17 bases in between. Germline V CDR1 and CDR2: SGHVS, FQNEAQ. The CDR3 has 17 amino acids. Points on this clone: The target antigen is unknown.

The data were produced by immunoSEQ multiplex PCR, yet TCRdb's version contains in-frame clones alone and is incomplete. The sample contains tens of thousands of clones, around 90% of which appear only once. The chain combines TRBV7-8 with TRBJ2-2, with D perhaps TRBD1 (6 bases). The sequenced sample was CD4+ or CD8+ T cells sorted from blood, obtained in a trial of the OX40 agonist ivuxolimab. The source is an adult with an advanced solid tumor such as melanoma, head and neck, liver or kidney cancer. The CDR3 sequence is CASSPRSGVGNTGELFF. The CDR3 DNA is TGTGCCAGCAGCCCTAGGTCAGGGGTAGGGAACACCGGGGAGCTGTTTTTT.